The clone carrying this T cell receptor beta chain was found a few times. Its antigen remains unknown. The data stem from a study of vaccination and CD4 T cells after COVID-19. About the research overall: Blood was drawn a median about 75 days post second dose, range 14 to 241.

The study sequenced cultured CD4+ T cell DNA using the Oncomine TCR Beta short-read assay. MiXCR, run by TCRdb on the PCR reads, gives a single entry per CDR3 protein. This sample yields 9,500 to 15,000 distinct CDR3 sequences, of which roughly three fifths are seen a single time; about 25% belongs to the top ten. Treatment described: roughly 11-day PBMC culture with coronavirus spike peptide pools or control peptides (ViraFEST assay). The CDR3 contains 15 residues. The germline V gene encodes CDR1 DFQATT and CDR2 SNEGSKA (reference sequence). The germline V and J ends were trimmed by 6 bases and 2 bases, with 19 bases remaining between them.

Sequenced input: CD4+ T cells from blood, cultured in vitro. The sequence came from a human donor who had recovered from COVID-19. The rearrangement uses TRBV20-1 and TRBJ1-2; a weak D match, TRBD1 (5 bases). CDR3 DNA sequence: TGCAGTGCCCCCGGGACGGTGGTTAGCAACTATGGCTACACCTTC. Protein sequence: CSAPGTVVSNYGYTF.